The clone carrying this T cell receptor beta chain was picked up one time. No antigen is known for it. This specimen comes from a study of shared clonotypes between healthy human individuals. Looked up from germline, CDR1 is SGHTS and CDR2 is YDEGEE. V was trimmed by 4 bases and J by 6 bases, leaving 17 bases between them. The CDR3 has 14 amino acids. This table comes from immunoSEQ multiplex PCR, and its TCRdb copy is limited to in-frame clones, with some not included. The data hold roughly 590,000 clones, with about 95% observed a single time. Naive CD8 cells were CD45RO-negative, positively selected for CCR7, excluding terminally differentiated effector memory CD45RA+ cells. There were only Caucasian adults among the donors, and all lived in Nashville, Tennessee. Study-wide points: Non-shared clonotypes had lower generation probabilities than those shared by all four donors.

The TCR sequence derives from a woman aged 25 to 45 in good health. The chain recombines TRBV5-8 with TRBJ2-7, with D tentatively TRBD1 (6 bases). Sequences were obtained from naive CD8+ T cells sorted from blood. CDR3 in DNA: TGTGCCAGCAGCCGTAGTGACAGGCCGGGCGAGCAGTACTTC. Amino acid sequence: CASSRSDRPGEQYF.